This T cell receptor (beta chain) was captured by sequencing in a study of vaccination effects on CD4 cells after COVID-19. Regarding the study as a whole: Common cold coronavirus cross-reactivity was shown by only 1 of 255 vaccine-induced clones in healthy vaccinees. Clones from infection and from vaccination both contracted markedly late after vaccination.

Using viral peptide pools, the ViraFEST assay grew out antigen-specific CD4+ T cells prior to sequencing. Subsequent to roughly 10 days of culture, CD4+ T cells were isolated. Vaccine recipients lacked prior SARS-CoV-2 infection and had negative nucleocapsid antibodies. This CDR3 region has 16 residues. Germline trimming cut 0 bases from V and 7 bases from J; bases unmatched to any gene: 8. In germline, CDR1 is SGHVS, CDR2 FNYEAQ. TCRdb keeps only in-frame clones here, not all; method: immunoSEQ multiplex PCR. In the table there are about 43,000 clones, roughly 79% of which are singletons. A remark on this clone: No antigen is known for it.

The origin of this receptor is a human donor who received a COVID-19 vaccine. The V and J genes are TRBV7-6 and TRBJ2-1; 8 bases map to TRBD2. Here the sequenced sample was CD4+ T cells from PBMCs cultured with SARS-CoV-2 spike peptides, taken before COVID-19 vaccination. Here the CDR3 DNA reads TGTGCCAGCAGCTTAGCGCGCGGGGGGACGGGGAATGAGCAGTTCTTC. As protein: CASSLARGGTGNEQFF.